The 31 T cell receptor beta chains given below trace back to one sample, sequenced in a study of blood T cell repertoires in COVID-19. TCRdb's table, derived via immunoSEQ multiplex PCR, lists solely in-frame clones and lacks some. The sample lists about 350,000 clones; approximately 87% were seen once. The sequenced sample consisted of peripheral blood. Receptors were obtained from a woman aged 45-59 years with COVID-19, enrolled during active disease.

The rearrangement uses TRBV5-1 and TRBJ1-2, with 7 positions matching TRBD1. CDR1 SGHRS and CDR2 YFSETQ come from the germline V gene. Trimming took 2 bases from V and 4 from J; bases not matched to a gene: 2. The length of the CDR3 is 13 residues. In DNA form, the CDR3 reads TGCGCCAGCAGCTTAGACAGGGCCTATGGCTACACCTTC. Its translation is CASSLDRAYGYTF. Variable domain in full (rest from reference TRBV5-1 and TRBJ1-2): KAGVTQTPRYLIKTRGQQVTLSCSPISGHRSVSWYQQTPGQGLQFLFEYFSETQRNKGNFPGRFSGRQFSNSRSEMNVSTLELGDSALYLCASSLDRAYGYTFGSGTRLTVV.

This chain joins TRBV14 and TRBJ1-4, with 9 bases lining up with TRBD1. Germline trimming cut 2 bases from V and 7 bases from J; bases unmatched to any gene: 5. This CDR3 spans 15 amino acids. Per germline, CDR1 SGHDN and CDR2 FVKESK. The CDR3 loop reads CASSQSGQGIEKLFF. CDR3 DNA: TGTGCCAGCAGCCAATCCGGACAGGGGATTGAAAAACTGTTTTTT.

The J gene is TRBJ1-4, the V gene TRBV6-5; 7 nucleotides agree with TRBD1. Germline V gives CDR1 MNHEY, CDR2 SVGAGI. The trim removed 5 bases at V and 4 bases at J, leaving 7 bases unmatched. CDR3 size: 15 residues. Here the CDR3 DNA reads TGTGCCAGCAGTCGGGACAGAACAAATAATGAAAAACTGTTTTTT. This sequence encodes CASSRDRTNNEKLFF.

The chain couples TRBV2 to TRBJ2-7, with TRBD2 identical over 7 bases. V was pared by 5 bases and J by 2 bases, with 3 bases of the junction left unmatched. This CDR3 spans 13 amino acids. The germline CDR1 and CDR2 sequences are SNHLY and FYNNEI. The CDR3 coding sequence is TGTGCCAGCAGTTGGGGAGGGACCTACGAGCAGTACTTC. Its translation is CASSWGGTYEQYF.

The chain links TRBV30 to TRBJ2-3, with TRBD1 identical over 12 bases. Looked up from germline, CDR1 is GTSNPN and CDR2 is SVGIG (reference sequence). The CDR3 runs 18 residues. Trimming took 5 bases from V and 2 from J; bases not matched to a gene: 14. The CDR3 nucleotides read TGTGCCTGGCAGACGGGACAGGGGGCAAGGGCGGCCACAGATACGCAGTATTTT. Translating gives CAWQTGQGARAATDTQYF. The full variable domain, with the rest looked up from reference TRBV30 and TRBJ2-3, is SQTIHQWPATLVQPVGSPLSLECTVEGTSNPNLYWYRQAAGRGLQLLFYSVGIGQISSEVPQNLSASRPQDRQFILSSKKLLLSDSGFYLCAWQTGQGARAATDTQYFGPGTRLTVL.

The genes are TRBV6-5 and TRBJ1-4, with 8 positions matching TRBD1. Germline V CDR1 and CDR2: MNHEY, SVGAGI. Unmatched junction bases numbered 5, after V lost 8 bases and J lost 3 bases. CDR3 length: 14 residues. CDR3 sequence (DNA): TGTGCCAGCCGCCAGGACAGGGCTAATGAAAAACTGTTTTTT. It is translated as CASRQDRANEKLFF.

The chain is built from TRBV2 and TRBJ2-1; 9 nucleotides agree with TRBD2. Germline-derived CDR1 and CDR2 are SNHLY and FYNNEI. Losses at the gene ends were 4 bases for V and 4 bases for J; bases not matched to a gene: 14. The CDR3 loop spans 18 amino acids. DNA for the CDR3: TGTGCCAGCAGTGTCCTTAATACCGGGACTAGCAGTTACAATGAGCAGTTCTTC. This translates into CASSVLNTGTSSYNEQFF.

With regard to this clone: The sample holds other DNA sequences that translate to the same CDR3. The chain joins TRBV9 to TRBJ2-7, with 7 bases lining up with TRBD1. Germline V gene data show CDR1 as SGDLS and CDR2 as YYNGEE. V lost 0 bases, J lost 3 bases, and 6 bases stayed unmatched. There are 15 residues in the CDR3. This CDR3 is CASSVAPTGNYEQYF. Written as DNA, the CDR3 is TGTGCCAGCAGCGTAGCTCCGACAGGGAACTACGAGCAGTACTTC. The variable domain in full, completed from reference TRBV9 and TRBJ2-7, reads DSGVTQTPKHLITATGQRVTLRCSPRSGDLSVYWYQQSLDQGLQFLIQYYNGEERAKGNILERFSAQQFPDLHSELNLSSLELGDSALYFCASSVAPTGNYEQYFGPGTRLTVT.

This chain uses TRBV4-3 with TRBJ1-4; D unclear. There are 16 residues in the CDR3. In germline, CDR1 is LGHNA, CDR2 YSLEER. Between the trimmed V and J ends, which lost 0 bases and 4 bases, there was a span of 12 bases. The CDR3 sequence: CASSQDYQRLNEKLFF. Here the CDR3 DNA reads TGCGCCAGCAGCCAAGATTACCAGAGACTTAATGAAAAACTGTTTTTT.

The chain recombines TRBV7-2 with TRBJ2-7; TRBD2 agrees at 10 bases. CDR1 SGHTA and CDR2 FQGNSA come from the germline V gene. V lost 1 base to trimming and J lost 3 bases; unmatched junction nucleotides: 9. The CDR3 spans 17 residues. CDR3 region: CASSLEISGRTYYEQYF. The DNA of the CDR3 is TGTGCCAGCAGCTTAGAAATTAGCGGGAGGACCTACTACGAGCAGTACTTC.

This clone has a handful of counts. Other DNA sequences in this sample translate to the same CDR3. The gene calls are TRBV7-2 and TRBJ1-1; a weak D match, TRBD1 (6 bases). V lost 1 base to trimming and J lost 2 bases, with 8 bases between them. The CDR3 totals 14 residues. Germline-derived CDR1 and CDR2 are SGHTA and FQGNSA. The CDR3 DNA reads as TGTGCCAGCAGCTTAGTACAGGGTAACACTGAAGCTTTCTTT. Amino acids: CASSLVQGNTEAFF. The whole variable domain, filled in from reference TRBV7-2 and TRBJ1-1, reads GAGVSQSPSNKVTEKGKDVELRCDPISGHTALYWYRQSLGQGLEFLIYFQGNSAPDKSGLPSDRFSAERTGGSVSTLTIQRTQQEDSAVYLCASSLVQGNTEAFFGQGTRLTVV.

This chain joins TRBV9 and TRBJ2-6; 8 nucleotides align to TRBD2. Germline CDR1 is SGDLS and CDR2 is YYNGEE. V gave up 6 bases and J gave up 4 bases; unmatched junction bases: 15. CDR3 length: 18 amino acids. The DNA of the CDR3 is TGTGCCAGCACCCCGGGGGGGGGTTTTGGGTCCGGGGCCAACGTCCTGACTTTC. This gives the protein CASTPGGGFGSGANVLTF.

The DNA for the CDR3 is TGTGCCAGCAGCTTAGTTTTGGGAGGGAGTCAGCCCCAGCATTTT. This sequence encodes CASSLVLGGSQPQHF. The V call is TRBV7-6, the J call TRBJ1-5; D is ambiguous. The germline CDR1 and CDR2 sequences are SGHVS and FNYEAQ. V shed 1 base and J shed 6 bases, with 13 bases lying between them. The CDR3 totals 15 residues.

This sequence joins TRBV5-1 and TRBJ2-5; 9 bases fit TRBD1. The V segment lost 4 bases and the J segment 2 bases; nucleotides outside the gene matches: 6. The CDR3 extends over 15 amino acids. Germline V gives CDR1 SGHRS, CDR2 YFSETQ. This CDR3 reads CASSDDRGIQETQYF. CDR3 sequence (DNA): TGCGCCAGCAGCGACGACAGGGGGATTCAAGAGACCCAGTACTTC.

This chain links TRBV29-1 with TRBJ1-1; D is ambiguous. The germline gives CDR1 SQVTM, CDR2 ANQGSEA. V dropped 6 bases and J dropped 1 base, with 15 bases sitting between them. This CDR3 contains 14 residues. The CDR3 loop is CSVTGGRWNTEAFF. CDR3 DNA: TGCAGCGTCACTGGAGGCCGTTGGAACACTGAAGCTTTCTTT. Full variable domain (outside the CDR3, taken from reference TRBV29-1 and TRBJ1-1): SAVISQKPSRDICQRGTSLTIQCQVDSQVTMMFWYRQQPGQSLTLIATANQGSEATYESGFVIDKFPISRPNLTFSTLTVSNMSPEDSSIYLCSVTGGRWNTEAFFGQGTRLTVV.

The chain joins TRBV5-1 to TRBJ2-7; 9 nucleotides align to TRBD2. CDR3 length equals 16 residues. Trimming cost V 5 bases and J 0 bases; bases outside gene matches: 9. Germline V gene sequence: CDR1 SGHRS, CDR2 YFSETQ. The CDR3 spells CASSRAGGSSSYEQYF. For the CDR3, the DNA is TGCGCCAGCAGTCGAGCGGGAGGCTCGAGCTCCTACGAGCAGTACTTC. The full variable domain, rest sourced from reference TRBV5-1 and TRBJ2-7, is KAGVTQTPRYLIKTRGQQVTLSCSPISGHRSVSWYQQTPGQGLQFLFEYFSETQRNKGNFPGRFSGRQFSNSRSEMNVSTLELGDSALYLCASSRAGGSSSYEQYFGPGTRLTVT.

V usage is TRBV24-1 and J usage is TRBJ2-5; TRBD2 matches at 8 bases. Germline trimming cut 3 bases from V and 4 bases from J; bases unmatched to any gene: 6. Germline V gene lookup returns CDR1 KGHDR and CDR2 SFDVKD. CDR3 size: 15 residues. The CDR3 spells CATSDPHRGGETQYF. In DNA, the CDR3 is TGTGCCACCAGTGATCCTCATCGGGGGGGAGAGACCCAGTACTTC.

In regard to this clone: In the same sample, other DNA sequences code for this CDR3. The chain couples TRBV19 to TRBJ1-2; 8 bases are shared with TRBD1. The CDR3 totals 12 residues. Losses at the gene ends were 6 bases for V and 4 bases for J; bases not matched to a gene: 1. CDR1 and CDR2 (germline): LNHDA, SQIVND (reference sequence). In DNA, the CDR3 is TGTGCCAGTAGCGACAGGGGCTATGGCTACACCTTC. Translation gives CASSDRGYGYTF.

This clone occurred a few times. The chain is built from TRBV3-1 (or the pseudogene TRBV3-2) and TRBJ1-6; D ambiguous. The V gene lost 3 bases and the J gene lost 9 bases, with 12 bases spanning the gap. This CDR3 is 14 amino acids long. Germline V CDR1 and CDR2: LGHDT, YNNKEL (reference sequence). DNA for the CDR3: TGTGCCAGCAGCCAGGGGAGGAATAGTTCACCCCTCCACTTT. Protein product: CASSQGRNSSPLHF.

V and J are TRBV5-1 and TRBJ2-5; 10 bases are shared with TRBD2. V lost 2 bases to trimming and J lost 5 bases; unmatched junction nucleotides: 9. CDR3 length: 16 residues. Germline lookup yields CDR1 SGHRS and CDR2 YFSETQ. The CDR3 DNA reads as TGCGCCAGCAGCTTTCGTCCACTAGCGGGACAGGAGACCCAGTACTTC. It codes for CASSFRPLAGQETQYF.

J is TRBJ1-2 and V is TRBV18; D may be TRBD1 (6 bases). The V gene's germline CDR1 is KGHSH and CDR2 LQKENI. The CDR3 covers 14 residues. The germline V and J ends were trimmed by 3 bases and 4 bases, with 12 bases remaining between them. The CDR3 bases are TGTGCCAGCTCACCTAGTACAGGGCTCTATGGCTACACCTTC. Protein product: CASSPSTGLYGYTF. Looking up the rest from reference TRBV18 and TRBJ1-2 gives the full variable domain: NAGVMQNPRHLVRRRGQEARLRCSPMKGHSHVYWYRQLPEEGLKFMVYLQKENIIDESGMPKERFSAEFPKEGPSILRIQQVVRGDSAAYFCASSPSTGLYGYTFGSGTRLTVV.

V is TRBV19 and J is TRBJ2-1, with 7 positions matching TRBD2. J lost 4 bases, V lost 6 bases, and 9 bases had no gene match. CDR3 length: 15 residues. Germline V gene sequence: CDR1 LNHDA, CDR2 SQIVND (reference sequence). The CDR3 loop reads CASRSPGLQYNEQFF. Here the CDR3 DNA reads TGTGCCAGTAGGAGTCCGGGACTACAGTACAATGAGCAGTTCTTC.

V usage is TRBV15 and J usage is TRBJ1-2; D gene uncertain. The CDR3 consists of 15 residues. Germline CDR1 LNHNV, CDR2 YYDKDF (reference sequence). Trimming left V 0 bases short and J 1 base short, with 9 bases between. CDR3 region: CATSRDRRVNYGYTF. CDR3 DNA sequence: TGTGCCACCAGCAGAGATCGTCGGGTTAACTATGGCTACACCTTC.

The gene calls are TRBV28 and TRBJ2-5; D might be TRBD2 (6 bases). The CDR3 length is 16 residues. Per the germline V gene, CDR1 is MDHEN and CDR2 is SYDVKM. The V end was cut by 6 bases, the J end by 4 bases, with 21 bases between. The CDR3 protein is CASSLTGVWRRETQYF. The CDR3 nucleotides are TGTGCCAGCAGCCTTACGGGGGTTTGGAGGCGAGAGACCCAGTACTTC.

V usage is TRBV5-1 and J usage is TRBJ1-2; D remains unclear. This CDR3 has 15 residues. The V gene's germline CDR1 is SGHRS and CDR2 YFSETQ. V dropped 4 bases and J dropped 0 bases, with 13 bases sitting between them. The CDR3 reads CASSLGSPANYGYTF. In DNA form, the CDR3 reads TGCGCCAGCAGCCTAGGCTCCCCAGCTAACTATGGCTACACCTTC.

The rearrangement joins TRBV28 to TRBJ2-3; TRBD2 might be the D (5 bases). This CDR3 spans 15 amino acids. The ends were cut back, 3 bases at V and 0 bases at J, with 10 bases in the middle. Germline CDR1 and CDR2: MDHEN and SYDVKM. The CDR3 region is CASSFSGDSTDTQYF. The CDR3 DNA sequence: TGTGCCAGCAGTTTCAGCGGAGACAGCACAGATACGCAGTATTTT.

The CDR3 DNA sequence: TGTGCCAGCAGTTTGACTTCCTTTAAACCGGGACAGGGGATAGATGAGCAGTTCTTC. Residues: CASSLTSFKPGQGIDEQFF. V usage is TRBV28 and J usage is TRBJ2-1; TRBD1 matches at 10 bases. The CDR3 runs 19 residues. The ends lost 3 bases at V and 8 bases at J; junction bases unmatched: 19. Germline CDR1 is MDHEN and CDR2 is SYDVKM.

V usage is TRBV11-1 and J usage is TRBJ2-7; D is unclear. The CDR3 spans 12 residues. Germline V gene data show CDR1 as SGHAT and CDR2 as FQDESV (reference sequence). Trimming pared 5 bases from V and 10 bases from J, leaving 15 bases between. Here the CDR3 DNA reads TGTGCCAGCAGCATACAGACCCCCTACCAGTACTTC. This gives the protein CASSIQTPYQYF.

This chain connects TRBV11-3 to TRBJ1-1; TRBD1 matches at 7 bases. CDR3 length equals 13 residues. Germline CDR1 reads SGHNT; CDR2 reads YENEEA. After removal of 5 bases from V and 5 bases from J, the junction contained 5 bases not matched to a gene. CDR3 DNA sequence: TGTGCCAGCAGCCCATACAGGGGTACTGAAGCTTTCTTT. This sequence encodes CASSPYRGTEAFF.

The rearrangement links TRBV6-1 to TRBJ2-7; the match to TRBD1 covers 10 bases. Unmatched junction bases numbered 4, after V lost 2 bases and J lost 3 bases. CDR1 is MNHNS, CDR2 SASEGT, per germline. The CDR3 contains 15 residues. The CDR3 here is CASSELGTGDYEQYF. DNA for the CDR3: TGTGCCAGCAGTGAACTAGGGACAGGGGACTACGAGCAGTACTTC.

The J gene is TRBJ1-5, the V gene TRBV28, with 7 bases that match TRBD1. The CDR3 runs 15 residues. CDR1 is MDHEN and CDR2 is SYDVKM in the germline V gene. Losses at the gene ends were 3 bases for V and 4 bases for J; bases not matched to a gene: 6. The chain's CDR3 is CASSFLGQMNQPQHF. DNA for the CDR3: TGTGCCAGCAGTTTCCTGGGACAGATGAATCAGCCCCAGCATTTT.